Below, 3 T cell receptor beta chains from the same sample are listed, as sequenced in a study of blood T cell repertoires in COVID-19. Assay used: immunoSEQ multiplex PCR; TCRdb lists only in-frame clones, some missing. The sample consists of 61,000 or so clones, around four fifths of them appearing once. Sequencing used peripheral blood. Every receptor here comes from a woman of 80 years or more with acute or convalescent COVID-19.

The chain employs TRBV21-1 and TRBJ2-4; the table's D call, TRBD1, has no DNA check behind it. TRBV21-1 is noted as a pseudogene. There are 13 residues in the CDR3. Written as DNA, the CDR3 is TGTGCCAGCCCATATGGACAGGGAAACATTCAGTACTTC. Residues: CASPYGQGNIQYF.

The CDR3 loop is CASSLGTGEAFF. The CDR3 nucleotides read TGTGCCAGCAGTCTCGGGACAGGGGAAGCTTTCTTT. The chain joins TRBV28 to TRBJ1-1; 9 nucleotides line up with TRBD1. CDR3 length: 12 residues. Germline V gives CDR1 MDHEN, CDR2 SYDVKM. Trimming cost V 5 bases and J 8 bases; bases outside gene matches: 3.

J is TRBJ2-1 and V is TRBV27; 7 nucleotides line up with TRBD1. The trim removed 7 bases at V and 2 bases at J, leaving 8 bases unmatched. This CDR3 is 15 amino acids long. CDR1 is MNHEY and CDR2 is SMNVEV in the germline V gene (reference sequence). The CDR3 sequence is CASKTDRVAYNEQFF. The CDR3 DNA reads TGTGCCAGCAAGACAGACAGGGTGGCCTACAATGAGCAGTTCTTC.